Here is one T cell receptor beta chain with its context. A few counts support this clonotype. Its antigen specificity is not known. Base-call qualities are not available, and no considerably larger clone is one nucleotide away. V loses 10 bases, J loses 1 base, and the germline ends lie 13 bases apart. Inclusive of the bounding cysteine and phenylalanine, the CDR3 is 14 residues long. Only CDR3 DNA remains: 42 bases, in frame from the first base. Taken from the germline V gene, the CDR1 and CDR2 loops are MNHEY and SVGEGT. The data stem from a study of T-cell reconstitution after alpha-beta-depleted transplantation in children (dated by TCRdb to the mid-2010s). Concerning the study at large: Using TCR repertoire profiling, the study quantitatively followed how T-cell immune reconstitution unfolded in children after TCRalphabeta/CD19-depleted allogeneic hematopoietic cell transplantation.

Library preparation employed PCR. The sample was run on an Illumina HiSeq 2500. To normalize quantification of the TCRbeta repertoire, the TCR libraries were built with molecular barcoding that relied on unique molecular identifiers. In-frame beta chains were kept once TCRdb had trimmed the public reads at Q25 with fastp and called clones with MiXCR. Under each unique CDR3 protein, matching rows form one entry showing the most common genes and DNA. Recorded for this sample are hundreds of thousands of distinct CDR3 sequences; roughly 17% of them occurred a single time. Together, the top ten hold 1.1% of the sample.

The clonotype originates from a human donor who donated a stem cell graft to a child with acute myeloid leukemia. The sample in question was PBMCs from the stem cell graft donor, obtained from the stem cell graft. The chain uses TRBV6-2 or TRBV6-3 and TRBJ2-2; the D region possibly corresponds to TRBD1 (6 bases align). The CDR3 amino acid sequence is: CAITGTLNTGELFF. The DNA is TGTGCCATTACCGGGACATTGAACACCGGGGAGCTGTTTTTT.